This paragraph covers one TCR beta chain sequence. In the authors' workflow: Reference gene primer amplification in the assay estimated nucleated cell counts. Method: immunoSEQ multiplex PCR; TCRdb's copy keeps in-frame clones and lacks some. V, J and clone size were drawn from that table, and D and trimming were deduced from the DNA. The repertoire holds 90,000 to 120,000 clones, with about 89% as singletons. The record originates from a study of blood T cell repertoires in COVID-19. At the level of the study: Material from acute and convalescent COVID-19 was sourced from the United States, Italy and Spain. T cells, B-cell-depleted T cells, or PBMCs supplied cDNA or gDNA.

The CDR3 spans 14 residues. Germline-derived CDR1 and CDR2 are LGHNA and YSLEER. J gave up 4 bases and V 4 bases, and 6 bases lay outside the gene matches. The chain recombines TRBV4-3 with TRBJ1-2, with TRBD1 matching 7 bases. This clonotype originated in a man aged 40-55 years with active or convalescent COVID-19. The sample taken for sequencing was peripheral blood. This CDR3 is CASSRGQASYGYTF. In DNA, the CDR3 is TGCGCCAGCAGCCGAGGACAGGCCTCCTATGGCTACACCTTC.